This TCR beta chain appears in the sequencing data of a study of T cells after yellow fever vaccination. The overall study: Low-cell-number fractions underwent preparation using SMART-Seq v4 Ultra Low Input. General study results and limits: FACS-sorted repertoires might harbor abundant contaminating clonotypes from the bulk population. In post-booster samples, most primary-vaccination clones reappeared (approximately 96% CD4, around 87% CD8).

Per the germline V gene, CDR1 is SQVTM and CDR2 is ANQGSEA. This CDR3 has 14 amino acids. V gave up 3 bases and J gave up 3 bases, with 11 bases separating them. The TCR cDNA carried a universal primer site and UMIs from 5'RACE template switching. TCRdb re-called the 5' RACE reads with MiXCR, one entry per CDR3 protein. The sample carries 350,000 or so distinct CDR3 sequences, roughly 8.4% recorded once. This clonotype was observed a few times. Its target is not known. This sequence joins TRBV29-1 and TRBJ1-4; perhaps TRBD1 as D (6 bases). The receptor's source is a man between 18 and 35 years old who received the YFV17D yellow fever vaccine. The material was PBMCs, obtained more than 40 days after the first yellow fever vaccination. Here the CDR3 DNA reads TGCAGCGTTGACGGGGGCCAGCCTAATGAAAAACTGTTTTTT. Amino acid sequence: CSVDGGQPNEKLFF.